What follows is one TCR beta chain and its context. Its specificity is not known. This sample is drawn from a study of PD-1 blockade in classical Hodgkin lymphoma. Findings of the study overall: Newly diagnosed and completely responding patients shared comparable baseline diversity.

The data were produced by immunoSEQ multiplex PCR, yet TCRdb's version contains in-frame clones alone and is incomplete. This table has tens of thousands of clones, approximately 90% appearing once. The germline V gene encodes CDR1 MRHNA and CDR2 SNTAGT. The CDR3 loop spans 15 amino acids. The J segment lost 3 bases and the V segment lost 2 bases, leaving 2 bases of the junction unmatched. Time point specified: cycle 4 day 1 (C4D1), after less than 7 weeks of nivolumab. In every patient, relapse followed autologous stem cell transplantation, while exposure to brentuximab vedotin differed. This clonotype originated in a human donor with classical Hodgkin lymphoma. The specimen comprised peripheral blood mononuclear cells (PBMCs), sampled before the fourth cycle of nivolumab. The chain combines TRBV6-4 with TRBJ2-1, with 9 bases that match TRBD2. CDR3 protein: CASSDTRGGYNEQFF. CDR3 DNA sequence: TGTGCCAGCAGTGACACGCGGGGGGGCTACAATGAGCAGTTCTTC.